This T cell receptor (beta chain) was observed in a study of cytomegalovirus exposure and HLA in healthy donors. Study-level points and caveats: Reportedly, cytomegalovirus status was diagnosed with high sensitivity and specificity. TCR sequences were mostly rare, though some public TCRs occurred in many donors. Other equally common chains were less clonally expanded than HLA-associated TCR beta chains, a later analysis showed.

This clone showed up just a few times. What it binds is not known. Healthy individuals who donated bone marrow served as the donors. V gave up 3 bases and J gave up 5 bases, with 10 bases separating them. The CDR3 has 13 residues. CDR1 MNHEY and CDR2 SVGAGI come from the germline V gene. Both 60 Vbeta primers and 13 Jbeta primers went into the PCR. TCRdb's copy holds only in-frame clones and misses some; the assay was immunoSEQ multiplex PCR. The sample carries 95,000 to 130,000 clones, about 69% recorded once. The rearrangement links TRBV6-5 to TRBJ1-1, with D uncertain. This sequence was found in a woman younger than 30 in good health and CMV-seronegative. Sequencing was done on a sample of PBMCs. Here the CDR3 DNA reads TGTGCCAGCAGTTATCTCCGGGAAACTGAAGCTTTCTTT. It translates to CASSYLRETEAFF.